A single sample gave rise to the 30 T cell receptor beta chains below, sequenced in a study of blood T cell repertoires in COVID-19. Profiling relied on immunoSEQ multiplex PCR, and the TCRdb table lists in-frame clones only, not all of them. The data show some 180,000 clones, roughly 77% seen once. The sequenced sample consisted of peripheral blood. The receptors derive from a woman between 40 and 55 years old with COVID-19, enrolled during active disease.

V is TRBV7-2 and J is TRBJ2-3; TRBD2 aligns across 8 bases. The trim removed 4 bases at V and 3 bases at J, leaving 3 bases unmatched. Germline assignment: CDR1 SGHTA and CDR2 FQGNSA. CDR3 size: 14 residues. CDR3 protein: CASSWSGGTDTQYF. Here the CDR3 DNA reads TGTGCCAGCAGCTGGAGCGGGGGTACAGATACGCAGTATTTT.

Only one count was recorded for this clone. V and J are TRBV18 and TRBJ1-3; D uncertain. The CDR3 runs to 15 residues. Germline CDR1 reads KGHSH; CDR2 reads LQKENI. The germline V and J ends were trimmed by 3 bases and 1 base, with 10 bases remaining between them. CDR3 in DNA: TGTGCCAGCTCACCTCCCGACTCATCTGGAAACACCATATATTTT. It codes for CASSPPDSSGNTIYF. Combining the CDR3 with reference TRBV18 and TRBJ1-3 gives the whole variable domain NAGVMQNPRHLVRRRGQEARLRCSPMKGHSHVYWYRQLPEEGLKFMVYLQKENIIDESGMPKERFSAEFPKEGPSILRIQQVVRGDSAAYFCASSPPDSSGNTIYFGEGSWLTVV.

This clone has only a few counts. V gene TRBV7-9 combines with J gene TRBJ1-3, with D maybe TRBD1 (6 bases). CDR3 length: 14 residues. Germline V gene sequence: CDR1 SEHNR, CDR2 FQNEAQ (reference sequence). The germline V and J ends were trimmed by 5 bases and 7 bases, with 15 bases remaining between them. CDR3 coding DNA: TGTGCCAGCAGCCTCGGACAGACGATCAACACCATATATTTT. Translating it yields CASSLGQTINTIYF.

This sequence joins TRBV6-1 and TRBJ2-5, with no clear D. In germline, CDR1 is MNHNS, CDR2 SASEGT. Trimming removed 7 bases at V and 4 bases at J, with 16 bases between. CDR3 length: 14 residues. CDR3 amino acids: CASTMDGLRETQYF. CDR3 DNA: TGTGCCAGCACCATGGATGGGCTAAGAGAGACCCAGTACTTC.

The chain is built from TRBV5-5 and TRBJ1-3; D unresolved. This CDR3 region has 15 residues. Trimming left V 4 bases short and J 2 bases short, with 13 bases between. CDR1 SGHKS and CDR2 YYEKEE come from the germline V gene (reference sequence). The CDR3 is CASSPTGVPGNTIYF. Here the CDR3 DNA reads TGTGCCAGCAGCCCGACCGGGGTTCCTGGAAACACCATATATTTT.

CDR3 DNA sequence: TGTGCCAGCAGCTCGGTCGCGGGGAATCAGCCCCAGCATTTT. This gives the protein CASSSVAGNQPQHF. The rearrangement joins TRBV7-9 to TRBJ1-5; D is undetermined. Looked up from germline, CDR1 is SEHNR and CDR2 is FQNEAQ (reference sequence). This CDR3 contains 14 residues. Deletions cut 4 bases from V and 4 bases from J, with 11 bases between. The full variable domain, its missing parts supplied by reference TRBV7-9 and TRBJ1-5, is DTGVSQNPRHKITKRGQNVTFRCDPISEHNRLYWYRQTLGQGPEFLTYFQNEAQLEKSRLLSDRFSAERPKGSFSTLEIQRTEQGDSAMYLCASSSVAGNQPQHFGDGTRLSIL.

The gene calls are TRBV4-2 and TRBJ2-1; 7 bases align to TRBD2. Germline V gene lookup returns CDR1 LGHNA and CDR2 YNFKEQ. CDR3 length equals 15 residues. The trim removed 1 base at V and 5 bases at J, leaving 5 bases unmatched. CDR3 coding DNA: TGTGCCAGCAGCCAAGGGAGGGAGGGCCACAATGAGCAGTTCTTC. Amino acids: CASSQGREGHNEQFF.

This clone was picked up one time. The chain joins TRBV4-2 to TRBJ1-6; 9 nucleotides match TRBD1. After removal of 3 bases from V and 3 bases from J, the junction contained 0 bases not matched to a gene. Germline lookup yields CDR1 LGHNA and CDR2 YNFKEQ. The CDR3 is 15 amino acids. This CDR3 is CASSQGQGYNSPLHF. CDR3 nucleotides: TGTGCCAGCAGCCAGGGACAGGGCTATAATTCACCCCTCCACTTT.

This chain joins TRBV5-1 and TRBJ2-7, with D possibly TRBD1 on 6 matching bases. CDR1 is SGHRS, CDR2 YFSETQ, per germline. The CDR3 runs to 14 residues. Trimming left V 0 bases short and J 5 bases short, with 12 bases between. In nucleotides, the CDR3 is TGCGCCAGCAGCTTGGGCCTGGGGGCCGACGAGCAGTACTTC. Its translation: CASSLGLGADEQYF.

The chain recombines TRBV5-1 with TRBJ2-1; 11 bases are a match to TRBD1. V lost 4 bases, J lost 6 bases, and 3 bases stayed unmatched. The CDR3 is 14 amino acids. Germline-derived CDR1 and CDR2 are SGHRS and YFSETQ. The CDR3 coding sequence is TGCGCCAGCAGCACCGGGACAGGGGGCAATGAGCAGTTCTTC. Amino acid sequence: CASSTGTGGNEQFF.

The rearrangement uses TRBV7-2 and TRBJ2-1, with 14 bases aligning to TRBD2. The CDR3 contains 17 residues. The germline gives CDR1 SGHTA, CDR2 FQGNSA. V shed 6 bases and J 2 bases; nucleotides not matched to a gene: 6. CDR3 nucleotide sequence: TGTGCCAGCAGGGGACTAGCGGGAGAGAACACCTACAATGAGCAGTTCTTC. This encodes CASRGLAGENTYNEQFF.

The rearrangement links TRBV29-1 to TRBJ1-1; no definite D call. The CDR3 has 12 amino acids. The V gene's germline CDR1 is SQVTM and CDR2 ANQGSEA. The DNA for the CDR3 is TGCACTTCCGCCAGATCAGGCACTGAAGCTTTCTTT. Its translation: CTSARSGTEAFF.

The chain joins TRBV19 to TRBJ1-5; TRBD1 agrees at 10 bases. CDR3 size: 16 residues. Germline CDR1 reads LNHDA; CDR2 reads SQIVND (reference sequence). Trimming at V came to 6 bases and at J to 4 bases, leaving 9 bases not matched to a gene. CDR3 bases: TGTGCCAGTAGCTCGACAGGGGGCGGGGGGAATCAGCCCCAGCATTTT. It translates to CASSSTGGGGNQPQHF.

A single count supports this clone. The CDR3, as DNA: TGCAGCGTTGGCAGGGAAGGCGGCTACACCTTC. Translation: CSVGREGGYTF. The chain joins TRBV29-1 to TRBJ1-2; maybe TRBD1 (5 bases). CDR3 size: 11 residues. Trimming pared 4 bases from V and 8 bases from J, leaving 11 bases between. CDR1 SQVTM and CDR2 ANQGSEA come from the germline V gene.

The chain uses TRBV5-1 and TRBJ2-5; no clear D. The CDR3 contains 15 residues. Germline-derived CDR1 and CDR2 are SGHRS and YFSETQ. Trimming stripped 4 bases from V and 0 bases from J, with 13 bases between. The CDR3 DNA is TGCGCCAGCAGCCTAGAGAGTGTGTACCAAGAGACCCAGTACTTC. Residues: CASSLESVYQETQYF.

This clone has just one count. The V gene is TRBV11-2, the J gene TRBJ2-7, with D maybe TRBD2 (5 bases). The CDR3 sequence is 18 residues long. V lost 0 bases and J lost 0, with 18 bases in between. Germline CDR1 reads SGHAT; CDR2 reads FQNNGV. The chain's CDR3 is CASSLDRGRLRSSYEQYF. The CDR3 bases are TGTGCCAGCAGCTTAGATAGAGGGCGGCTACGGTCCTCCTACGAGCAGTACTTC.

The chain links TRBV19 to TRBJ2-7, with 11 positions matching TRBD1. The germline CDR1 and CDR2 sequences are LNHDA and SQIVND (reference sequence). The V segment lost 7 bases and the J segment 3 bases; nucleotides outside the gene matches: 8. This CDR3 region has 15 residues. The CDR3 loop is CASNTGTGGNYEQYF. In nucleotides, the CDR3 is TGTGCCAGTAATACCGGGACAGGGGGGAACTACGAGCAGTACTTC. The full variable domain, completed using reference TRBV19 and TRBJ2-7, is DGGITQSPKYLFRKEGQNVTLSCEQNLNHDAMYWYRQDPGQGLRLIYYSQIVNDFQKGDIAEGYSVSREKKESFPLTVTSAQKNPTAFYLCASNTGTGGNYEQYFGPGTRLTVT.

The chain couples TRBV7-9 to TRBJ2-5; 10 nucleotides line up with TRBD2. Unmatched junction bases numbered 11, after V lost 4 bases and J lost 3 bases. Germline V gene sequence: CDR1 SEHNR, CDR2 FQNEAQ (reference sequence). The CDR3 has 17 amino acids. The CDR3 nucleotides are TGTGCCAGCAGCTCGAGGCCCCGGACTAGCGGAAAAGAGACCCAGTACTTC. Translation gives CASSSRPRTSGKETQYF.

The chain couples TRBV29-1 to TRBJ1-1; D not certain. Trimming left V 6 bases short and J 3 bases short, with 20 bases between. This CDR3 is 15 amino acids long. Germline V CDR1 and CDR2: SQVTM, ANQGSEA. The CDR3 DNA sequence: TGCAGCGTATTACCTCACGGACGGAGGGACACTGAAGCTTTCTTT. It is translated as CSVLPHGRRDTEAFF.

The chain's CDR3 is CSVGGVRGETQYF. The DNA of the CDR3 is TGCAGCGTTGGGGGGGTTCGAGGAGAGACCCAGTACTTC. The V call is TRBV29-1, the J call TRBJ2-5; TRBD2 is a possible D gene (6 bases). The CDR3 contains 13 residues. The V end lost 4 bases, the J end lost 4 bases, and 13 bases lay between the germline ends. CDR1 SQVTM and CDR2 ANQGSEA come from the germline V gene. Supplemented by reference TRBV29-1 and TRBJ2-5, the full variable domain reads SAVISQKPSRDICQRGTSLTIQCQVDSQVTMMFWYRQQPGQSLTLIATANQGSEATYESGFVIDKFPISRPNLTFSTLTVSNMSPEDSSIYLCSVGGVRGETQYFGPGTRLLVL.

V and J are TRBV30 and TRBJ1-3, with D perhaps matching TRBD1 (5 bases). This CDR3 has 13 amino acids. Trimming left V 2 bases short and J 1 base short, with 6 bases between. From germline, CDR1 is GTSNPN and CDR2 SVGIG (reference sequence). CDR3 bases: TGTGCCTGGAGTTCAGGGTCTGGAAACACCATATATTTT. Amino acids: CAWSSGSGNTIYF. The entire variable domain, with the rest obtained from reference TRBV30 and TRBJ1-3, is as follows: SQTIHQWPATLVQPVGSPLSLECTVEGTSNPNLYWYRQAAGRGLQLLFYSVGIGQISSEVPQNLSASRPQDRQFILSSKKLLLSDSGFYLCAWSSGSGNTIYFGEGSWLTVV.

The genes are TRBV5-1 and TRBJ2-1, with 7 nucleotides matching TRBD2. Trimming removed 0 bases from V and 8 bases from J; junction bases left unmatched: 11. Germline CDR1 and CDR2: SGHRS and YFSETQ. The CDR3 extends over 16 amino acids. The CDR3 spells CASSLGSRGSLDEQFF. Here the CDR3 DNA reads TGCGCCAGCAGCTTGGGTTCCCGCGGGAGTCTGGATGAGCAGTTCTTC.

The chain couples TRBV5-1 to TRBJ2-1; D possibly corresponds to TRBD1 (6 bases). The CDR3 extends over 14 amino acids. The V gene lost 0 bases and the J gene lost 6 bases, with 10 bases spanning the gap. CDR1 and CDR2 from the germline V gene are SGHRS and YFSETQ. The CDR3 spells CASSLGQGINEQFF. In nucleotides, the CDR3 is TGCGCCAGCAGCTTGGGGCAGGGGATCAATGAGCAGTTCTTC.

CDR3 residues: CASTQGGNTEAFF. For the CDR3, the DNA is TGTGCCAGCACCCAGGGGGGCAACACTGAAGCTTTCTTT. The chain recombines TRBV7-2 with TRBJ1-1; 7 bases match TRBD1. J was trimmed by 2 bases and V by 7 bases; bases with no gene match: 4. Germline CDR1 SGHTA, CDR2 FQGNSA. This CDR3 contains 13 residues.

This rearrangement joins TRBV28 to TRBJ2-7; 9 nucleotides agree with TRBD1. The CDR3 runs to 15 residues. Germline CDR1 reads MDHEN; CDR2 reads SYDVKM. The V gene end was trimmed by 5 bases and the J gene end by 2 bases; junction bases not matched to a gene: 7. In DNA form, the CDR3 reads TGTGCCAGCAGTACGGGACAGGGCCCAACCTACGAGCAGTACTTC. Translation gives CASSTGQGPTYEQYF. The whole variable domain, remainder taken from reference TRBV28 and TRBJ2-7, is DVKVTQSSRYLVKRTGEKVFLECVQDMDHENMFWYRQDPGLGLRLIYFSYDVKMKEKGDIPEGYSVSREKKERFSLILESASTNQTSMYLCASSTGQGPTYEQYFGPGTRLTVT.

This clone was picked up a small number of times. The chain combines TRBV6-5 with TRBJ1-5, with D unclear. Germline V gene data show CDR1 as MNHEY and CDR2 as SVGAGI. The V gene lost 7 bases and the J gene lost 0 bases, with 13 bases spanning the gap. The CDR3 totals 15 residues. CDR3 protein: CASTVQPYSNQPQHF. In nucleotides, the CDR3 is TGTGCCAGCACCGTACAGCCATATAGCAATCAGCCCCAGCATTTT.

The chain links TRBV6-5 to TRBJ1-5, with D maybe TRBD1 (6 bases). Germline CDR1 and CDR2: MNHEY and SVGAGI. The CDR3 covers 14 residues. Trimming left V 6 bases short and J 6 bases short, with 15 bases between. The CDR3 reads CASSTTGNGQPQHF. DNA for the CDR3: TGTGCCAGCAGCACTACAGGGAACGGTCAGCCCCAGCATTTT.

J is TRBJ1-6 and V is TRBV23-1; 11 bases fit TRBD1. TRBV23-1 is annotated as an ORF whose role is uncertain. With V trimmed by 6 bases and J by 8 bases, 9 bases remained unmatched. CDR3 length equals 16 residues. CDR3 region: CASSQTGTGGDSPLHF. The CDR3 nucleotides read TGCGCCAGCAGCCAAACCGGGACAGGGGGGGATTCACCCCTCCACTTT.

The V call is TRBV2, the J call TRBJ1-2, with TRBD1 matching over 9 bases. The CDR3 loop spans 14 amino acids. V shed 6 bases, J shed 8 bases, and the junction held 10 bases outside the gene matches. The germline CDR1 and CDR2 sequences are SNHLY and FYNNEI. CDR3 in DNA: TGTGCCAGCAGGGAGGGACAGGGAGAGAGAGGCTACACCTTC. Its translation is CASREGQGERGYTF.

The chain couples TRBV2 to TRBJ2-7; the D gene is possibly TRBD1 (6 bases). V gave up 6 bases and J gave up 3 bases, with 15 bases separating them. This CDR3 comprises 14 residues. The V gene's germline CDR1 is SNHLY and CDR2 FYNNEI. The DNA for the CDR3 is TGTGCCAGCAGCCCCCAGGGGCTGAACTACGAGCAGTACTTC. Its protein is CASSPQGLNYEQYF. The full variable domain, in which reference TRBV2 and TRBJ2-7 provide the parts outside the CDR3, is EPEVTQTPSHQVTQMGQEVILRCVPISNHLYFYWYRQILGQKVEFLVSFYNNEISEKSEIFDDQFSVERPDGSNFTLKIRSTKLEDSAMYFCASSPQGLNYEQYFGPGTRLTVT.